The 30 T cell receptor beta chains given below trace back to one sample, sequenced in a study of OX40 agonist ivuxolimab in advanced cancers. Only in-frame clones appear in the TCRdb table, and some are missing; sequencing was by immunoSEQ multiplex PCR. The sample yields some 45,000 clones, just over 90% seen once. Sequenced material: CD4+ or CD8+ T cells sorted from blood, taken in a trial of the OX40 agonist ivuxolimab. The receptors here all came from an adult with an advanced solid tumor such as melanoma, head and neck, liver or kidney cancer.

This chain uses TRBV27 with TRBJ2-1; 11 nucleotides line up with TRBD2. V trimming: 10 bases; J trimming: 3 bases; junction bases outside the gene matches: 11. This CDR3 contains 16 residues. Germline-derived CDR1 and CDR2 are MNHEY and SMNVEV (reference sequence). The CDR3 DNA reads as TGTGCCACCCGGGAACTAGCGGGAGAGAACTACAATGAGCAGTTCTTC. Translated, it gives CATRELAGENYNEQFF.

This rearrangement joins TRBV29-1 to TRBJ1-2; D is ambiguous. CDR1 is SQVTM, CDR2 ANQGSEA, per germline. V dropped 2 bases and J dropped 5 bases, with 15 bases sitting between them. The CDR3 totals 14 residues. The DNA for the CDR3 is TGCAGCGTTGAAAGGCCCGGGCCCGTTTATGGCTACACCTTC. This translates into CSVERPGPVYGYTF.

This chain uses TRBV30 with TRBJ1-5, with 7 bases matching TRBD1. Germline V CDR1 and CDR2: GTSNPN, SVGIG (reference sequence). V gave up 2 bases and J gave up 4 bases; unmatched junction bases: 2. This CDR3 region has 13 residues. CDR3 protein: CAWSQGQNQPQHF. CDR3 bases: TGTGCCTGGAGTCAGGGACAGAATCAGCCCCAGCATTTT.

The table lists this clone with a count of one. The CDR3 DNA sequence: TGTGCCAGCAGCCCCGTAAACGGCGTTCAGAGGGAAGCTTTCTTT. This sequence encodes CASSPVNGVQREAFF. The genes are TRBV5-6 and TRBJ1-1; D call uncertain. Between the trimmed V and J ends, which lost 4 bases and 8 bases, there was a span of 21 bases. Looked up from germline, CDR1 is SGHDT and CDR2 is YYEEEE. CDR3 length: 15 amino acids.

The CDR3: CASSAVGENYGYTF. CDR3 sequence (DNA): TGTGCCAGCAGCGCGGTCGGAGAGAACTATGGCTACACCTTC. This sequence joins TRBV9 and TRBJ1-2; D is unclear. Germline-derived CDR1 and CDR2 are SGDLS and YYNGEE. The CDR3 has 14 residues. Trimming left V 3 bases short and J 2 bases short, with 11 bases between.

The chain couples TRBV11-2 to TRBJ2-5, with 7 nucleotides matching TRBD2. The ends lost 5 bases at V and 5 bases at J; junction bases unmatched: 14. CDR1 SGHAT and CDR2 FQNNGV come from the germline V gene. The CDR3 length is 16 residues. CDR3 loop: CASSTGNRRGKETQYF. CDR3 sequence (DNA): TGTGCCAGCAGCACAGGTAACCGGCGGGGGAAGGAGACCCAGTACTTC.

The chain combines TRBV7-8 with TRBJ1-5; D gene unclear. Germline assignment: CDR1 SGHVS and CDR2 FQNEAQ. Between the trimmed V and J ends, which lost 1 base and 9 bases, there was a span of 7 bases. There are 12 residues in the CDR3. CDR3 sequence (DNA): TGTGCCAGCAGCTTAGACGTCTTGCCCCAGCATTTT. Translation: CASSLDVLPQHF.

The CDR3 DNA is TGCGCCAGCAGCCAGGACCCAGGGGGCAATAGTGGGCAGTACTTC. It codes for CASSQDPGGNSGQYF. The V call is TRBV4-1, the J call TRBJ2-7; 8 nucleotides line up with TRBD1. Germline lookup yields CDR1 MGHRA and CDR2 YSYEKL. The ends lost 3 bases at V and 9 bases at J; junction bases unmatched: 13. The CDR3 loop spans 15 amino acids.

The chain combines TRBV6-5 with TRBJ1-5; D ambiguous. The CDR3 runs to 15 residues. With 5 bases removed from V and 0 bases from J, the gap between germline ends came to 11 bases. Looked up from germline, CDR1 is MNHEY and CDR2 is SVGAGI. This CDR3 reads CASSPHSVSNQPQHF. The CDR3 coding sequence is TGTGCCAGCAGTCCCCACAGCGTTAGCAATCAGCCCCAGCATTTT.

This chain joins TRBV19 and TRBJ1-2, with TRBD1 identical over 11 bases. V was pared by 5 bases and J by 2 bases, with 1 base of the junction left unmatched. The CDR3 covers 14 residues. Germline V gene lookup returns CDR1 LNHDA and CDR2 SQIVND (reference sequence). CDR3 sequence (DNA): TGTGCCAGTAGTTGGGACAGGGGGAACTATGGCTACACCTTC. It yields the protein CASSWDRGNYGYTF.

The rearrangement links TRBV11-1 to TRBJ2-3; TRBD2 matches 7 bases. The CDR3 has 15 residues. The V gene's germline CDR1 is SGHAT and CDR2 FQDESV (reference sequence). The trim removed 8 bases at V and 1 base at J, leaving 9 bases unmatched. The CDR3 protein is CASSKAGSGTDTQYF. The CDR3 coding sequence is TGTGCCAGCTCTAAAGCGGGATCAGGCACAGATACGCAGTATTTT.

V and J are TRBV28 and TRBJ1-4; tentative D call: TRBD1 (6 bases). The CDR3 is made up of 16 amino acids. Germline assignment: CDR1 MDHEN and CDR2 SYDVKM. Trimming cost V 2 bases and J 7 bases, with 17 bases left between them. DNA for the CDR3: TGTGCCAGCAGTTTAGAATTAGGGGGGCCTAGTGAAAAACTGTTTTTT. It specifies CASSLELGGPSEKLFF.

This clone has only one observation. The rearrangement uses TRBV30 and TRBJ1-1; D is possibly TRBD1 (5 bases). Germline loops: CDR1 GTSNPN, CDR2 SVGIG (reference sequence). Deletions cut 0 bases from V and 7 bases from J, with 15 bases between. The CDR3 totals 14 residues. The chain's CDR3 is CAWSVERGFHEAFF. CDR3 sequence (DNA): TGTGCCTGGAGTGTAGAGAGGGGCTTCCATGAAGCTTTCTTT.

The genes are TRBV4-1 and TRBJ2-3; D remains unclear. The germline CDR1 and CDR2 sequences are MGHRA and YSYEKL. The CDR3 length is 15 residues. V dropped 6 bases and J dropped 6 bases, with 19 bases sitting between them. CDR3 DNA sequence: TGCGCCAGCAGACCGGGCCTACTACTCGGGGATACGCAGTATTTT. Protein: CASRPGLLLGDTQYF.

V usage is TRBV6-6 and J usage is TRBJ2-5, with D perhaps matching TRBD1 (5 bases). V dropped 2 bases and J dropped 1 base, with 8 bases sitting between them. In germline, CDR1 is MNHNY, CDR2 SVGAGI (reference sequence). This CDR3 contains 14 residues. This CDR3 is CASSYGAVQETQYF. The CDR3 DNA sequence: TGTGCCAGCAGTTACGGGGCGGTCCAAGAGACCCAGTACTTC.

The chain uses TRBV5-4 and TRBJ2-7; 7 nucleotides match TRBD2. The germline gives CDR1 SGHNT, CDR2 YYREEE (reference sequence). The CDR3 spans 16 residues. Losses at the gene ends were 1 base for V and 3 bases for J; bases not matched to a gene: 10. The DNA for the CDR3 is TGTGCCAGCAGCTTGTTTGTGGGAGGGCCGATCTACGAGCAGTACTTC. Its translation: CASSLFVGGPIYEQYF.

This rearrangement joins TRBV6-5 to TRBJ1-2, with 7 bases identical to TRBD1. The V segment lost 5 bases and the J segment 4 bases; nucleotides outside the gene matches: 10. The CDR3 is 15 amino acids. Germline CDR1 and CDR2: MNHEY and SVGAGI. CDR3 coding DNA: TGTGCCAGCAGTAAGGGGACAGTCCCCCTCTATGGCTACACCTTC. Translating gives CASSKGTVPLYGYTF.

This clone appeared a few times. The CDR3: CASRPGGNEKLFF. DNA for the CDR3: TGTGCCAGCAGGCCCGGGGGTAATGAAAAACTGTTTTTT. The chain recombines TRBV2 with TRBJ1-4; D is perhaps TRBD1 (5 bases). V was pared by 6 bases and J by 4 bases, with 9 bases between. The germline CDR1 and CDR2 sequences are SNHLY and FYNNEI. The CDR3 runs to 13 residues.

This chain connects TRBV28 to TRBJ1-2; D gene unclear. Germline CDR1 reads MDHEN; CDR2 reads SYDVKM. V lost 4 bases to trimming and J lost 3 bases, with 18 bases between them. This CDR3 comprises 16 residues. As DNA, the CDR3 is TGTGCCAGCAGTTCCGACCTCCTAGCGTGGGACTATGGCTACACCTTC. Translation: CASSSDLLAWDYGYTF.

The chain combines TRBV9 with TRBJ2-1; the match to TRBD1 covers 9 bases. Germline V gene sequence: CDR1 SGDLS, CDR2 YYNGEE. V lost 4 bases, J lost 8 bases, and 10 bases stayed unmatched. The CDR3 runs to 15 residues. The CDR3 is CASSPSRTGVDEQFF. For the CDR3, the DNA is TGTGCCAGCAGCCCCTCACGGACAGGGGTCGATGAGCAGTTCTTC.

The rearrangement uses TRBV5-1 and TRBJ1-1; 11 bases fit TRBD1. After removal of 7 bases from V and 3 bases from J, the junction contained 5 bases not matched to a gene. The CDR3 covers 14 residues. CDR1 and CDR2 (germline): SGHRS, YFSETQ. CDR3 loop: CASSLDRGHTEAFF. DNA for the CDR3: TGCGCCAGCTCGTTGGACAGGGGGCACACTGAAGCTTTCTTT.

The chain uses TRBV7-6 and TRBJ2-7, with a possible D match to TRBD2 (6 bases). V lost 0 bases to trimming and J lost 7 bases, with 19 bases between them. The CDR3 spans 16 residues. Germline values: CDR1 SGHVS, CDR2 FNYEAQ. The CDR3 region has the DNA TGTGCCAGCAGCTTAGCGCAAAGTCAACGGGGAGGTGAGCAGTACTTC. It yields the protein CASSLAQSQRGGEQYF.

This clone showed up just once. The chain links TRBV2 to TRBJ2-5, with D perhaps matching TRBD1 (6 bases). The germline CDR1 and CDR2 sequences are SNHLY and FYNNEI. V was cut by 0 bases and J by 2 bases, with 13 bases left in between. The CDR3 has 16 residues. The CDR3 sequence: CASSEALWTEQETQYF. The CDR3 bases are TGTGCCAGCAGTGAAGCGTTGTGGACAGAACAAGAGACCCAGTACTTC. Full variable domain (missing parts from reference TRBV2 and TRBJ2-5): EPEVTQTPSHQVTQMGQEVILRCVPISNHLYFYWYRQILGQKVEFLVSFYNNEISEKSEIFDDQFSVERPDGSNFTLKIRSTKLEDSAMYFCASSEALWTEQETQYFGPGTRLLVL.

The rearrangement joins TRBV28 to TRBJ2-2, with D tentatively TRBD1 or TRBD2 (5 bases each). There are 15 residues in the CDR3. V shed 6 bases and J shed 5 bases, with 16 bases lying between them. Germline lookup yields CDR1 MDHEN and CDR2 SYDVKM. The CDR3 DNA reads TGTGCCAGCAGCCTTGGGGCTAGCAGAACCGGGGAGCTGTTTTTT. Translated: CASSLGASRTGELFF. Based on the CDR3 plus reference TRBV28 and TRBJ2-2, the full variable domain is DVKVTQSSRYLVKRTGEKVFLECVQDMDHENMFWYRQDPGLGLRLIYFSYDVKMKEKGDIPEGYSVSREKKERFSLILESASTNQTSMYLCASSLGASRTGELFFGEGSRLTVL.

This chain links TRBV28 with TRBJ2-7; 11 nucleotides agree with TRBD2. Germline V CDR1 and CDR2: MDHEN, SYDVKM. The V and J ends lost 1 base and 3 bases, in that order; junction bases with no gene match: 2. There are 15 residues in the CDR3. Written as DNA, the CDR3 is TGTGCCAGCAGTTTATCTAGCGGGGGGCTCTACGAGCAGTACTTC. As protein: CASSLSSGGLYEQYF.

Concerning this clone itself: Other DNA sequences of this sample code for an identical CDR3. J is TRBJ2-1 and V is TRBV19; perhaps TRBD2 as D (6 bases). V was clipped by 3 bases and J by 6 bases, with 6 bases between them. Germline CDR1 LNHDA, CDR2 SQIVND (reference sequence). CDR3 length: 12 amino acids. The CDR3 coding sequence is TGTGCCAGTAGTATCGGGGGCAATGAGCAGTTCTTC. It yields the protein CASSIGGNEQFF.

CDR3 bases: TGTGCCAGCAGCTTAGGTGAAAGCTCTGGGGCCAACGTCCTGACTTTC. This codes for CASSLGESSGANVLTF. The chain joins TRBV7-6 to TRBJ2-6; D unresolved. Between the trimmed V and J ends, which lost 1 base and 0 bases, there was a span of 7 bases. Germline V lookup: CDR1 SGHVS, CDR2 FNYEAQ. The CDR3 has 16 residues.

The gene calls are TRBV11-2 and TRBJ2-3, with 10 positions matching TRBD2. Trimming removed 3 bases from V and 3 bases from J; junction bases left unmatched: 3. The CDR3 has 15 amino acids. Germline CDR1 SGHAT, CDR2 FQNNGV. CDR3 nucleotides: TGTGCCAGCAGCTTTGCTAGCGGGAGAACAGATACGCAGTATTTT. Residues: CASSFASGRTDTQYF.

This rearrangement joins TRBV19 to TRBJ2-1; the D gene is possibly TRBD2 (5 bases). Trimming removed 5 bases at V and 4 bases at J, with 6 bases between. This CDR3 has 12 amino acids. Germline V gene sequence: CDR1 LNHDA, CDR2 SQIVND (reference sequence). CDR3 residues: CASSSGYNEQFF. The CDR3 coding sequence is TGTGCCAGTAGTTCGGGGTACAATGAGCAGTTCTTC.

Remarks on this clone: Sequence at one end of the junction differs from germline and may be a read error. The chain carries TRBV7-7 and TRBJ2-1, with TRBD2 identical over 8 bases. Per germline, CDR1 SSHAT and CDR2 FNYEAQ (reference sequence). This CDR3 region has 13 residues. The CDR3 sequence is CASTSRAGGEQFF. The CDR3, as DNA: TGTGCTAGCACCTCTCGGGCGGGGGGTGAGCAGTTCTTC.